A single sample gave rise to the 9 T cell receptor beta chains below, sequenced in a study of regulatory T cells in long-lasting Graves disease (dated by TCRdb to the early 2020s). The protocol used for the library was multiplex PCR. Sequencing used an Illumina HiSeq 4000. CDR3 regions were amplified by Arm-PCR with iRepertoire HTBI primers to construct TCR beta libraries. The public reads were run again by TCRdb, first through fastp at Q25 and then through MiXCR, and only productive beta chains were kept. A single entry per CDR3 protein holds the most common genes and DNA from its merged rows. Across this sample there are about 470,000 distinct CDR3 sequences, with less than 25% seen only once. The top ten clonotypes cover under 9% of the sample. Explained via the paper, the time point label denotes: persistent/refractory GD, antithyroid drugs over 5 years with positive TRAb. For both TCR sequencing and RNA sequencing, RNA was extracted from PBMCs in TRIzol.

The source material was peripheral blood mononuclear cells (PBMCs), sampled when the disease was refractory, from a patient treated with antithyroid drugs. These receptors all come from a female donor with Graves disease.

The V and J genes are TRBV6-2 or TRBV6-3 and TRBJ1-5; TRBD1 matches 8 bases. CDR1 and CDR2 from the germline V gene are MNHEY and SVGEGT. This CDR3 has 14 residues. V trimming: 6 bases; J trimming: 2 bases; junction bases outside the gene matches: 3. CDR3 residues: CASSKDRGNQPQHF. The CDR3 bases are TGTGCCAGCAGCAAGGACAGGGGCAATCAGCCCCAGCATTTT.

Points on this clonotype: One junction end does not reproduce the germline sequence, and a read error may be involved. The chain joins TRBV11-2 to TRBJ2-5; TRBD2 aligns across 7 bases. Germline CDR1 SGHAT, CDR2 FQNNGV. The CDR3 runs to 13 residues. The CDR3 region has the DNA TGTGTCAGCAGCTGGGAGGGAGGGAAGACCCAGCACTTC. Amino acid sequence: CVSSWEGGKTQHF. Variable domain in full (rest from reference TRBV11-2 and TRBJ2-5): EAGVAQSPRYKIIEKRQSVAFWCNPISGHATLYWYQQILGQGPKLLIQFQNNGVVDDSQLPKDRFSAERLKGVDSTLKIQPAKLEDSAVYLCVSSWEGGKTQHFGPGTRLLVL.

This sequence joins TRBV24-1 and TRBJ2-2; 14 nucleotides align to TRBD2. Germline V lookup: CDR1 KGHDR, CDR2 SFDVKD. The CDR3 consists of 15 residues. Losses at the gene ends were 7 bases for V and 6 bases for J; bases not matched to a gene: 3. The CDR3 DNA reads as TGTGCCACCAGCGGGACTAGCGGGAGTGCCGGGGAGCTGTTTTTT. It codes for CATSGTSGSAGELFF.

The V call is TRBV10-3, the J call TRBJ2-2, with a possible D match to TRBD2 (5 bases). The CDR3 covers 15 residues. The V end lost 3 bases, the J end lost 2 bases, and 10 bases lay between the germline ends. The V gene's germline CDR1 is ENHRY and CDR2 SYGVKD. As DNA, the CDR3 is TGTGCCATCAGTGATTTAGCGAGAAACACCGGGGAGCTGTTTTTT. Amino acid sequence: CAISDLARNTGELFF.

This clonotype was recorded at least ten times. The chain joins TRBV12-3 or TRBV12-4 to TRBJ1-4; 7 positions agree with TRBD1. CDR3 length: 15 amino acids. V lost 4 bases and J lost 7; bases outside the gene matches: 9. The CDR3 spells CASSSLRGQVEKLFF. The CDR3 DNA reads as TGTGCCAGCAGTTCCCTGAGGGGGCAAGTTGAAAAACTGTTTTTT.

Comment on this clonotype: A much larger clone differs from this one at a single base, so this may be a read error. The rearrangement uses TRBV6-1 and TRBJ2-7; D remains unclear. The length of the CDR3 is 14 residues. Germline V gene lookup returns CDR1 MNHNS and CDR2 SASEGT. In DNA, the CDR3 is TGTGCCAGCAGACTACCTACAGTTTCCTGCGAGCAGTACTTC. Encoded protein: CASRLPTVSCEQYF.

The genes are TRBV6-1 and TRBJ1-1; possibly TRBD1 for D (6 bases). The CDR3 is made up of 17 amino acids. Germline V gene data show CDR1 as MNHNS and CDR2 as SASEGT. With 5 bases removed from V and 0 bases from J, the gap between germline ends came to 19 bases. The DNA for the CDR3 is TGTGCCAGCAGTACCGGGACATCAATCGAGATGAACACTGAAGCTTTCTTT. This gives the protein CASSTGTSIEMNTEAFF.

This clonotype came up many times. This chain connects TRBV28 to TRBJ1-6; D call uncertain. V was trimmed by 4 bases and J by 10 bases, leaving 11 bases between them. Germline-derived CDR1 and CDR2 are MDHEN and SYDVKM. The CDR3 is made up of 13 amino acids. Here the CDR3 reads CASSYVAESPLHF. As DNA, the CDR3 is TGTGCCAGCAGTTACGTAGCTGAATCACCCCTCCACTTT.

The CDR3 bases are TGTGCCACCAGTGATTCTTCAGGGGGACTTCAGCCCCAGCATTTT. Translated, it gives CATSDSSGGLQPQHF. The chain links TRBV24-1 to TRBJ1-5, with 7 positions matching TRBD1. The CDR3 runs to 15 residues. V shed 2 bases and J 6 bases; nucleotides not matched to a gene: 6. Looked up from germline, CDR1 is KGHDR and CDR2 is SFDVKD.